These T cell receptor beta chains were read from a single sample in a study of T-cell reconstitution after alpha-beta-depleted transplantation in children. MiXCR was run by TCRdb on the PCR reads, yielding one entry per CDR3 protein. The sample has about 870,000 distinct CDR3 sequences; 15% to 20% are singletons. This specimen consisted of PBMCs, mostly from graft donor cells, obtained 360 days after TCRalphabeta/CD19-depleted stem cell transplant. The receptors stem from a male patient younger than 18 who had a stem cell transplant for acute lymphoblastic leukemia, so the T cells may come from the graft donor. CDR3s include the opening cysteine and the closing phenylalanine or tryptophan. A D gene is named only where the DNA matches it firmly. Size values are once, few and many counts, or a class for expanded clones, and some rows have none.

D gene	V gene	clone size	J gene	CDR3 protein	CDR3 DNA
-	TRBV5-1	-	TRBJ2-7	CASSWSRGAYEQYF	TGCGCCAGCAGTTGGAGCAGGGGTGCCTACGAGCAGTACTTC
-	TRBV4-2	few	TRBJ2-3	CASSQNRAHTDTQYF	TGTGCCAGCAGCCAAAACCGGGCCCACACAGATACGCAGTATTTT
-	TRBV18	-	TRBJ2-7	CASSPIGAGVPYEQYF	TGTGCCAGCTCACCAATAGGGGCCGGAGTCCCCTACGAGCAGTACTTC
TRBD1	TRBV7-2	many	TRBJ1-4	CASSVRTGEKLFF	TGTGCCAGCAGCGTCCGGACAGGTGAAAAACTGTTTTTT
-	TRBV6-1	few	TRBJ2-7	CASSIFKGDEQYF	TGTGCCAGCAGTATTTTTAAGGGTGACGAGCAGTACTTC
-	TRBV5-6	few	TRBJ1-1	CASSLGLSVNTEAFF	TGTGCCAGCAGCTTGGGACTCTCCGTGAACACTGAAGCTTTCTTT
TRBD1	TRBV4-1	-	TRBJ1-1	CASIQDLRGTGIREAFF	TGCGCCAGCATCCAAGATTTGAGGGGGACAGGGATTCGGGAAGCTTTCTTT
-	TRBV15	few	TRBJ1-2	CATSRAGSNYGYTF	TGTGCCACCAGCAGAGCCGGCAGTAACTATGGCTACACCTTC
TRBD1	TRBV9	-	TRBJ1-2	CASSVQTGGYGYTF	TGTGCCAGCAGCGTCCAGACAGGGGGCTATGGCTACACCTTC
-	TRBV27	-	TRBJ2-7	CASSFGFGSGSYEQYF	TGTGCCAGCAGTTTCGGTTTCGGGTCGGGCTCCTACGAGCAGTACTTC
-	TRBV5-1	few	TRBJ1-4	CASSLQPDQWNEKLFF	TGCGCCAGCAGCTTGCAGCCCGACCAATGGAATGAAAAACTGTTTTTT
-	TRBV4-1	few	TRBJ2-1	CASSQGVREKRFF	TGCGCCAGCAGCCAAGGAGTACGGGAGAAGCGGTTCTTC
TRBD2	TRBV5-1	-	TRBJ2-7	CASSLAGHYRSYEQYF	TGCGCCAGCAGTTTAGCGGGACACTACCGCTCCTACGAGCAGTACTTC
-	TRBV7-8	-	TRBJ1-3	CASSYPSGAGNTIYF	TGTGCCAGCAGCTACCCCTCAGGGGCTGGAAACACCATATATTTT
TRBD2	TRBV2	-	TRBJ2-1	CASSTPPSGPYNEQFF	TGTGCCAGCAGCACGCCCCCTAGCGGGCCCTACAATGAGCAGTTCTTC
TRBD1	TRBV5-1	-	TRBJ1-2	CASARDRDKNGYTF	TGCGCCAGCGCCCGGGACAGGGACAAAAATGGCTACACCTTC
TRBD1	TRBV12-3/TRBV12-4	few	TRBJ1-1	CASSRGTAYTEAFF	TGTGCCAGCAGTCGGGGGACAGCTTACACTGAAGCTTTCTTT
-	TRBV25-1	-	TRBJ1-1	CASSDPDSLNTEAFF	TGTGCCAGCAGTGACCCGGACAGTCTGAACACTGAAGCTTTCTTT
TRBD2	TRBV20-1	few	TRBJ2-3	CSARRLAGASWTDTQYF	TGCAGTGCTAGAAGACTAGCGGGAGCTAGTTGGACAGATACGCAGTATTTT
-	TRBV5-1	few	TRBJ2-5	CASSSVWGLGETQYF	TGCGCCAGCAGCTCGGTGTGGGGACTCGGAGAGACCCAGTACTTC
TRBD1	TRBV7-9	few	TRBJ2-1	CASSLSPGQESYNEQFF	TGTGCCAGCAGCTTAAGTCCCGGACAGGAATCCTACAATGAGCAGTTCTTC
TRBD2	TRBV24-1	many	TRBJ2-3	CATRDPIIWSGRYTDTQYF	TGTGCCACCAGGGATCCTATTATCTGGAGCGGGAGATACACAGATACGCAGTATTTT
-	TRBV29-1	many	TRBJ1-4	CSAAGQRNNEKLFF	TGCAGCGCCGCCGGACAGCGCAATAATGAAAAACTGTTTTTT
-	TRBV29-1	few	TRBJ1-2	CSVGPRVGFYGYTF	TGCAGCGTTGGTCCGAGGGTTGGGTTTTATGGCTACACCTTC
-	TRBV5-1	-	TRBJ2-3	CASSLGSGTGLDTQYF	TGCGCCAGCAGCTTGGGGAGCGGAACGGGACTAGATACGCAGTATTTT
-	TRBV29-1	many	TRBJ2-7	CSVDFGAYEQYF	TGCAGCGTTGACTTCGGGGCCTACGAGCAGTACTTC
-	TRBV4-1	-	TRBJ2-7	CASSQGRTEQYF	TGCGCCAGCAGCCAAGGGAGGACGGAGCAGTACTTC
-	TRBV7-9	few	TRBJ2-1	CASSENSLYNEQFF	TGTGCCAGCAGCGAAAATAGCCTTTACAATGAGCAGTTCTTC
-	TRBV5-6	many	TRBJ1-5	CASSFRGNNQPQHF	TGTGCCAGCAGCTTCCGGGGTAACAATCAGCCCCAGCATTTT
TRBD2	TRBV7-8	many	TRBJ2-7	CASSLDLAVRSEQYF	TGTGCCAGCAGCTTAGACCTAGCGGTTCGTTCCGAGCAGTACTTC
TRBD2	TRBV20-1	few	TRBJ2-4	CSALLSGMGNIQYF	TGCAGTGCTTTACTTAGCGGGATGGGTAACATTCAGTACTTC
-	TRBV3-1	-	TRBJ2-1	CASSQVSRYNEQFF	TGTGCCAGCAGCCAAGTGTCCCGATACAATGAGCAGTTCTTC
-	TRBV5-1	few	TRBJ2-1	CASSPMRIGSYNEQFF	TGCGCCAGCAGCCCGATGAGGATCGGCTCCTACAATGAGCAGTTCTTC
-	TRBV3-1	few	TRBJ2-1	CASSQTGTYSYNEQFF	TGTGCCAGCAGCCAGACGGGGACGTACTCCTACAATGAGCAGTTCTTC
TRBD2	TRBV29-1	many	TRBJ2-1	CSVVLAGGPAEQFF	TGCAGCGTTGTCCTAGCGGGAGGGCCAGCTGAGCAGTTCTTC
-	TRBV27	few	TRBJ2-7	CASSLGDALAYEQYF	TGTGCCAGCAGTTTGGGTGACGCTTTAGCCTACGAGCAGTACTTC
-	TRBV7-3	-	TRBJ1-1	CASSLIGARGNTEAFF	TGTGCCAGCAGCTTAATTGGGGCGAGGGGGAACACTGAAGCTTTCTTT
TRBD2	TRBV7-9	-	TRBJ2-1	CAGREGDKGEQFF	TGTGCCGGACGGGAGGGTGATAAGGGTGAGCAGTTCTTC
TRBD2	TRBV4-1	few	TRBJ2-1	CASSQDNPFSGRRYNEQFF	TGCGCCAGCAGCCAAGATAACCCTTTTAGCGGGAGAAGGTACAATGAGCAGTTCTTC
-	TRBV12-3/TRBV12-4	many	TRBJ2-1	CASSLLGVRDEQFF	TGTGCCAGCAGTTTATTGGGAGTACGGGATGAGCAGTTCTTC
-	TRBV29-1	few	TRBJ2-5	CSVISRRGGETQYF	TGCAGCGTTATTTCCAGAAGGGGTGGAGAGACCCAGTACTTC
TRBD2	TRBV7-6	-	TRBJ2-2	CASSLETSGSTGELFF	TGTGCCAGCAGCTTAGAAACTAGCGGGAGTACCGGGGAGCTGTTTTTT
TRBD2	TRBV11-2	-	TRBJ2-7	CASSLVGLAGPGSYEQYF	TGTGCCAGCAGCTTAGTAGGGCTAGCGGGACCCGGCTCCTACGAGCAGTACTTC
-	TRBV3-1	-	TRBJ2-7	CASSQTGMGGLYEQYF	TGTGCCAGCAGCCAAACGGGTATGGGGGGCCTCTACGAGCAGTACTTC
TRBD2	TRBV20-1	few	TRBJ2-1	CSARDLSSSGVGNEQFF	TGCAGTGCTAGAGACCTAAGCTCTAGCGGGGTCGGGAATGAGCAGTTCTTC
-	TRBV7-9	-	TRBJ2-7	CASSSVGLLSYEQYF	TGTGCCAGCAGCTCAGTCGGACTTCTCTCCTACGAGCAGTACTTC
-	TRBV5-1	few	TRBJ2-1	CASKGSTDQQFF	TGCGCCAGTAAAGGTTCGACGGATCAGCAGTTCTTC
-	TRBV27	-	TRBJ2-2	CASSLKGVEGTGELFF	TGTGCCAGCAGTTTAAAGGGGGTCGAAGGCACCGGGGAGCTGTTTTTT
-	TRBV7-9	-	TRBJ2-7	CASSTRDFSYEQYF	TGTGCCAGCAGCACCAGGGACTTTTCCTACGAGCAGTACTTC
-	TRBV27	few	TRBJ1-1	CASSETVSPIRNTEAFF	TGTGCCAGCAGTGAGACAGTCTCTCCGATCCGGAACACTGAAGCTTTCTTT
-	TRBV9	few	TRBJ2-7	CASSATDYGLYYEQYF	TGTGCCAGCAGCGCCACCGACTACGGACTGTACTACGAGCAGTACTTC
-	TRBV29-1	few	TRBJ2-6	CSVFGHPRSGANVLTF	TGCAGCGTTTTCGGCCACCCACGATCTGGGGCCAACGTCCTGACTTTC